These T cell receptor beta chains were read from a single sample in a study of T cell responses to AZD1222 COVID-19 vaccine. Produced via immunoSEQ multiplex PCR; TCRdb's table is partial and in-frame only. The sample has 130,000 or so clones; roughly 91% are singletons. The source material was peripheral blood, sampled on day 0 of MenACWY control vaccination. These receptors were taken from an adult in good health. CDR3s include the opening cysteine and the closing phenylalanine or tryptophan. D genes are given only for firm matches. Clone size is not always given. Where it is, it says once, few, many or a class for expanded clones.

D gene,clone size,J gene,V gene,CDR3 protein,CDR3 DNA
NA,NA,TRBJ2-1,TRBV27,CASSLSGVAYNEQFF,TGTGCCAGCAGTTTATCCGGGGTTGCCTACAATGAGCAGTTCTTC
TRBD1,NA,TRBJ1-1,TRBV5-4,CASSLGQGSTEAFF,TGTGCCAGCAGCCTGGGACAGGGGAGTACTGAAGCTTTCTTT
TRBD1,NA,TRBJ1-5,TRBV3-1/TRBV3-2,CASSPRQGVNQPQHF,TGTGCCAGCAGCCCAAGACAGGGGGTAAATCAGCCCCAGCATTTT
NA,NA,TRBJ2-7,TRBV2,CASSGRGGKVVKPYEQYF,TGTGCCAGCAGTGGGAGAGGGGGAAAGGTGGTTAAGCCTTACGAGCAGTACTTC
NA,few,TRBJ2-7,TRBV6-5,CASTSQREQYF,TGTGCCAGCACTTCTCAGCGCGAGCAGTACTTC
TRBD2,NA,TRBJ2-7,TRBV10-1,CASSEGTSGNRYEQYF,TGCGCCAGCAGTGAGGGGACTAGCGGGAATCGCTACGAGCAGTACTTC
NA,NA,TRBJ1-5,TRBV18,CATRAGENQPQHF,TGTGCCACGAGGGCAGGGGAAAATCAGCCCCAGCATTTT
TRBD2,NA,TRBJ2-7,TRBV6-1,CASSDWGLAGGQTYEQYF,TGTGCCAGCAGTGACTGGGGACTAGCGGGAGGGCAAACCTACGAGCAGTACTTC
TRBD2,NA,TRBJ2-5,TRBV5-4,CASSAGLLSQETQYF,TGTGCCAGCAGCGCGGGACTACTTTCCCAAGAGACCCAGTACTTC
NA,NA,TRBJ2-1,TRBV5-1,CASSLSSSSAYNEQFF,TGCGCCAGCAGCTTGTCTAGCTCGTCCGCCTACAATGAGCAGTTCTTC
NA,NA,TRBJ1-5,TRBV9,CASSDGDSNQPQHF,TGTGCCAGCAGCGATGGGGATAGCAATCAGCCCCAGCATTTT
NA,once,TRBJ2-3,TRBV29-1,CSVGSTGQTDTQYF,TGCAGCGTTGGGTCAACAGGACAAACAGATACGCAGTATTTT
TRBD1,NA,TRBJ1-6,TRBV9,CASSFRDSYNSPLHF,TGTGCCAGCAGCTTCCGGGACAGTTATAATTCACCCCTCCACTTT
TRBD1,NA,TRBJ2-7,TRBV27,CASSTGTGKSDEQYF,TGTGCCAGCAGTACAGGGACAGGGAAGTCGGACGAGCAGTACTTC
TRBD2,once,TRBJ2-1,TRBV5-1,CASSLEGLAPGEQFF,TGCGCCAGCAGCTTGGAGGGACTAGCGCCAGGTGAGCAGTTCTTC
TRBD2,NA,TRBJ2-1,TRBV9,CASSPGLAGYNEQFF,TGTGCCAGCAGCCCGGGACTAGCAGGATACAATGAGCAGTTCTTC
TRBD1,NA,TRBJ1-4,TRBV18,CASSRQGGATNEKLFF,TGTGCCAGCTCAAGACAGGGGGGAGCAACTAATGAAAAACTGTTTTTT
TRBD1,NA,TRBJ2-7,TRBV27,CASSLGQGAYEQYF,TGTGCCAGCAGTTTAGGACAGGGGGCCTACGAGCAGTACTTC
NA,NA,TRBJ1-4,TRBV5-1,CASSLGAGQGEKLFF,TGCGCCAGCAGCTTGGGAGCCGGCCAGGGGGAAAAACTGTTTTTT
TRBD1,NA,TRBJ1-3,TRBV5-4,CASSLDGTASLF,TGTGCCAGCAGCTTGGACGGGACAGCAAGCCTATTT
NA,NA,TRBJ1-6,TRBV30,CAWSVFSRGTLNSPLHF,TGTGCCTGGAGTGTATTTAGTCGGGGGACTTTGAATTCACCCCTCCACTTT
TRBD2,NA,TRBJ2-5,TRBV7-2,CASSSRTSGRADGKTQYF,TGTGCCAGCAGCTCAAGGACTAGCGGGAGGGCCGACGGGAAGACCCAGTACTTC
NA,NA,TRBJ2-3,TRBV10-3,CAISDSAPDTQYF,TGTGCCATCAGTGATTCGGCCCCGGATACGCAGTATTTT
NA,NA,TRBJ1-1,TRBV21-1,CASSKARTIVINMNTEAFF,TGTGCCAGCAGCAAAGCTAGGACAATTGTGATAAACATGAACACTGAAGCTTTCTTT
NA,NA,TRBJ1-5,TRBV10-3,CAISPTGNSNQPQHF,TGTGCCATCAGCCCAACAGGTAATAGCAATCAGCCCCAGCATTTT
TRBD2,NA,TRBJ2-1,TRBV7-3,CASSLERTSGLGNEQFF,TGTGCCAGCAGCTTAGAGCGGACTAGCGGGCTTGGTAATGAGCAGTTCTTC